The clone carrying this T cell receptor beta chain showed up many times. Time point reported: sample taken at primary tumor resection. TCRs were sequenced from unsorted whole RNA of tumor, nontumor lung or PBMC. Untreated early-stage non-small cell lung cancer patients, fewer than 85 in total, were the donors. MiXCR was run by TCRdb on the 5' RACE reads, yielding one entry per CDR3 protein. Seen here are around 92,000 distinct CDR3 sequences, 10% to 15% observed once, and the top ten hold over 40%. This sample is drawn from a study of spatial heterogeneity in lung cancer. The CDR3 is made up of 12 amino acids. Trimming shortened V by 1 base and J by 7 bases, and 5 bases separated the two germline ends.

Sequencing used PBMCs, obtained at surgery. The source is a male donor with early-stage non-small cell lung cancer. The J gene is TRBJ2-4, the V gene TRBV12-3 or TRBV12-4; no firm D call. As DNA, the CDR3 is TGTGCCAGCAGTTTAGTTGAGAACATTCAGTACTTC. It specifies CASSLVENIQYF.